The rows below give T cell receptor beta chains drawn from one sample of a study of blood T cell repertoires in COVID-19. Produced via immunoSEQ multiplex PCR; TCRdb's table is partial and in-frame only. The repertoire holds around 46,000 clones, with 87% as singletons. The sample consisted of peripheral blood. Every receptor here comes from a human donor in a cohort sampled during active COVID-19. Both conserved end residues are part of each CDR3.

>TRBV2|14
CASSVQGEDYEQYF
>TRBV18|14
CASSPYDSYNEQFF
>TRBV24-1|14
CATGCTDWIHEQYF
>TRBV5-6|15
CASSEPGTPSYEQYF
>TRBV11-2|14
CASSYGASVNEQFF
>TRBV15|15
CATSRDRSRGTEAFF
>TRBV4-3|17
CASSQWAERGRTGELFF
>TRBV28|13
CASSLGGAGEQFF
>TRBV10-3|16
CAISEQGAPGTGELFF
>TRBV28|18
CASGVRGSGRASSYEQYF
>TRBV5-1|15
CASSASGPSYNEQFF
>TRBV12-2|13
CASRLQGTPEAFF
>TRBV5-4|17
CASSLGTGGGAGNEQFF
>TRBV7-2|15
CASSLVGGVNTEAFF
>TRBV28|16
CASSLSSRGNGNTIYF
>TRBV19|16
CASSIPGLADTDTQYF
>TRBV5-5|12
CASSFERYEQYF
>TRBV20-1|11
CTGTGAYTQYF
>TRBV25-1|16
CASSDPAGVRTGELFF
>TRBV3-1/TRBV3-2|15
CASSLGASGGFTQYF
>TRBV7-6|15
CASSLSGESSYEQYF
>TRBV3-1/TRBV3-2|15
CASSQGPRSSYEQYF
>TRBV19|15
CASSVRTGGGQPQHF
>TRBV27|13
CASSSGVTYEQYF
>TRBV30|13
CACRPILNYGYTF
>TRBV7-6|15
CASSLVGTDFYEQYF
>TRBV7-8|15
CASSLGGGPPYEQYF
>TRBV19|18
CASSIRGTGTSDTDTQYF
>TRBV7-2|12
CASSETDYGYTF
>TRBV7-8|17
CASSPWDRGSGANVLTF
>TRBV9|16
CASSPRGGLTGNTIYF
>TRBV25-1|15
CASSVGTGGFNEQFF
>TRBV30|16
CAWRPQGAARNTEAFF
>TRBV4-3|20
CASSQALGGQGRLMSTEAFF
>TRBV18|14
CASSPSALPYEQYF
>TRBV18|15
CASSPDTGTSYEQYF
>TRBV7-9|17
CASSRQVGGQGTGEQFF
>TRBV5-8|14
CASRLAGGSDTQYF